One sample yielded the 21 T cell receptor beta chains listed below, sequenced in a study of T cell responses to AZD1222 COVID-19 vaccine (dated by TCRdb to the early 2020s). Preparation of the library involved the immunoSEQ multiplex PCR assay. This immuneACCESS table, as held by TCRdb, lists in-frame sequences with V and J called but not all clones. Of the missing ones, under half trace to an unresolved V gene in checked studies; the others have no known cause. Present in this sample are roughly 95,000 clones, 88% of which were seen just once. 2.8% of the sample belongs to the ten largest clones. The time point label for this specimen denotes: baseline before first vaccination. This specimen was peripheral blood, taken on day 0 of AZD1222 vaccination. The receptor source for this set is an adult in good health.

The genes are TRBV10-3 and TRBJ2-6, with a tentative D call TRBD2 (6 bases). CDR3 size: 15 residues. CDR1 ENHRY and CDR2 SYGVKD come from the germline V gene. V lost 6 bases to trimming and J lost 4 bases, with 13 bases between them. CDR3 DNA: TGTGCCATCAGCGCCCCGGGGGTCGGGGCCAACGTCCTGACTTTC. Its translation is CAISAPGVGANVLTF.

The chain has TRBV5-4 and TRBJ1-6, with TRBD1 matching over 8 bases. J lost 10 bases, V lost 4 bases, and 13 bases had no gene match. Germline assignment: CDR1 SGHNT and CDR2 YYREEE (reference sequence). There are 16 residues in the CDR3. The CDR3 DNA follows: TGTGCCAGCAGCCGGGCTCGCCGGCAGGGGGCGTCACCCCTCCACTTT. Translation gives CASSRARRQGASPLHF.

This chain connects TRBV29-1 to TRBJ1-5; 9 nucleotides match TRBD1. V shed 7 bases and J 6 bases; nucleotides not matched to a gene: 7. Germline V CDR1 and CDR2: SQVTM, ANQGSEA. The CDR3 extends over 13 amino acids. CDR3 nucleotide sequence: TGCAGCGCCCGGGACAGGGTTGGTCAGCCCCAGCATTTT. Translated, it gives CSARDRVGQPQHF. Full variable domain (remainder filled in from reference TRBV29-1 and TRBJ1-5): SAVISQKPSRDICQRGTSLTIQCQVDSQVTMMFWYRQQPGQSLTLIATANQGSEATYESGFVIDKFPISRPNLTFSTLTVSNMSPEDSSIYLCSARDRVGQPQHFGDGTRLSIL.

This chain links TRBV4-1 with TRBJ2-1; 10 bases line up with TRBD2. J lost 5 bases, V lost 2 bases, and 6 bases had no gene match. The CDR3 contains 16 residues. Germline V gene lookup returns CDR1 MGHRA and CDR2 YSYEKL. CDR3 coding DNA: TGCGCCAGCAGCCAACTAGCGGGAGCATTCGACAATGAGCAGTTCTTC. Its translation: CASSQLAGAFDNEQFF.

CDR3 protein: CASSYSTDKPYEQYF. DNA for the CDR3: TGTGCCAGCAGTTACTCGACAGATAAACCCTACGAGCAGTACTTC. V is TRBV6-2 or TRBV6-3 and J is TRBJ2-7; tentatively, D is TRBD1 (5 bases). Germline CDR1 reads MNHEY; CDR2 reads SVGEGT. This CDR3 is built from 15 residues. V lost 0 bases and J lost 2, with 11 bases in between.

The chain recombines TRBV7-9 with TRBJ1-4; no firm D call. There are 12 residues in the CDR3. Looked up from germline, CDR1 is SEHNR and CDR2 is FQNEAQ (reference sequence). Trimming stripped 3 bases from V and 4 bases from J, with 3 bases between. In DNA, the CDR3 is TGTGCCAGCAGCTTTGGTAATGAAAAACTGTTTTTT. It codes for CASSFGNEKLFF.

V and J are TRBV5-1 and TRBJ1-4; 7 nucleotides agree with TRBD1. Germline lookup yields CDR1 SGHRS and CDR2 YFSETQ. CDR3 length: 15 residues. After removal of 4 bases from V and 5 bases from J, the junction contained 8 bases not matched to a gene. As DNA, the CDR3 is TGCGCCAGCAGCGTTGGCGGGACAGACAATGAAAAACTGTTTTTT. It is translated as CASSVGGTDNEKLFF.

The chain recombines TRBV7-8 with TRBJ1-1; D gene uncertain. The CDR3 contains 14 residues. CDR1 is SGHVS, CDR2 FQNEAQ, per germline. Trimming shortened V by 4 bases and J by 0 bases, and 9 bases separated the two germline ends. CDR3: CASSSAGLNTEAFF. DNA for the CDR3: TGTGCCAGCAGCTCGGCAGGATTGAACACTGAAGCTTTCTTT.

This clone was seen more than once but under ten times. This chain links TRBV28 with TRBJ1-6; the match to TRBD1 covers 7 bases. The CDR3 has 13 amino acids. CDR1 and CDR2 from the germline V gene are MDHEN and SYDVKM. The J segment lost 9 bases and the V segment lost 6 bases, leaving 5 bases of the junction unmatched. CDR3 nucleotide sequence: TGTGCCAGCAGCCCAGACAGGGTTTCACCCCTCCACTTT. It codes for CASSPDRVSPLHF.

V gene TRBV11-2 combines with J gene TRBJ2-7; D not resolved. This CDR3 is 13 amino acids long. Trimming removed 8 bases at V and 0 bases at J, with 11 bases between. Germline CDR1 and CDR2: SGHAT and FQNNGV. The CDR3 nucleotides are TGTGCCAGCTACAGTCGTAGCTCCTACGAGCAGTACTTC. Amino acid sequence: CASYSRSSYEQYF.

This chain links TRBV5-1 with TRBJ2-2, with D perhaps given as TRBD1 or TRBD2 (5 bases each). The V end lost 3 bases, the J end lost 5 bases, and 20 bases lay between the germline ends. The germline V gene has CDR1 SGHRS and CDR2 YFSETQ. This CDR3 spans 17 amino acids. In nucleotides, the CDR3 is TGCGCCAGCAGCTGGTCTAAATGGGACCGAAATACCGGGGAGCTGTTTTTT. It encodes CASSWSKWDRNTGELFF.

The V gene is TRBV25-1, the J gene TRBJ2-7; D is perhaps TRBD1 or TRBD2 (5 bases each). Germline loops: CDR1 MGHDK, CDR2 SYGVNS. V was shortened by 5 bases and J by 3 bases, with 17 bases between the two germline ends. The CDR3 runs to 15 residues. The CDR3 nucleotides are TGTGCCAGCAGTACTTCCGGGACGGCCTACTACGAGCAGTACTTC. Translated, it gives CASSTSGTAYYEQYF.

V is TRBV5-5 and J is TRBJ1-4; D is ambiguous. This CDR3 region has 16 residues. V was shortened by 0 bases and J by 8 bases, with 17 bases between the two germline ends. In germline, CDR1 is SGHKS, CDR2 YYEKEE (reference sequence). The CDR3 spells CASSLESGLSFEKLFF. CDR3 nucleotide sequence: TGTGCCAGCAGCTTGGAGAGCGGGCTATCTTTCGAAAAACTGTTTTTT.

Here the CDR3 reads CASSQSHYSNQPQHF. In DNA, the CDR3 is TGTGCCAGCAGCCAGTCACATTATAGCAATCAGCCCCAGCATTTT. V and J are TRBV3-1 (or the pseudogene TRBV3-2) and TRBJ1-5; D gene unclear. Trimming left V 3 bases short and J 0 bases short, with 9 bases between. The germline V gene encodes CDR1 LGHDT and CDR2 YNNKEL (reference sequence). The length of the CDR3 is 15 residues.

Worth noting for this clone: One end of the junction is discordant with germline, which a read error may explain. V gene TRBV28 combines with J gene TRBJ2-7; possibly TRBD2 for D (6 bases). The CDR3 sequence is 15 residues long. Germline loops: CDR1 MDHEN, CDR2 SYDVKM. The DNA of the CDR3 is TGTGCCAGCAGTTTGGGCGGGAACCTAATAAATCCCGATTTCTTC. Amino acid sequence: CASSLGGNLINPDFF.

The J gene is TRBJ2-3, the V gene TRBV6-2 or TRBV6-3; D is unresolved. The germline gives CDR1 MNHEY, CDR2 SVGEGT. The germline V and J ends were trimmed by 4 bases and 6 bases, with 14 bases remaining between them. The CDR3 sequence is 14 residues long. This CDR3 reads CASSSSTSPDTQYF. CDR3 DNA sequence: TGTGCCAGCAGTTCTAGTACAAGCCCCGATACGCAGTATTTT.

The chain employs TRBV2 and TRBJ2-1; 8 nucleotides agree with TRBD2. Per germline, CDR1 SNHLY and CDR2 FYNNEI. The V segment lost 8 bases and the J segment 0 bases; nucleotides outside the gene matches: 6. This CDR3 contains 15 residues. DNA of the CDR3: TGTGCCAGCTATAGCGGGACGGACTCCTACAATGAGCAGTTCTTC. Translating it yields CASYSGTDSYNEQFF.

The CDR3 region is CASSQDLAGAYNEQFF. CDR3 nucleotides: TGTGCCAGCAGCCAAGATCTGGCGGGTGCCTACAATGAGCAGTTCTTC. The chain is built from TRBV14 and TRBJ2-1; D might be TRBD2 (5 bases). This CDR3 has 16 residues. V lost 0 bases to trimming and J lost 2 bases, with 11 bases between them. CDR1 is SGHDN and CDR2 is FVKESK in the germline V gene.

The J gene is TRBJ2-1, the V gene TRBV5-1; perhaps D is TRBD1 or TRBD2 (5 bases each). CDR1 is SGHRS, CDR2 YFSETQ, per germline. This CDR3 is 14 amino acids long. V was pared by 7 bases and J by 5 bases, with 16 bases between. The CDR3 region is CASQPGRLDNEQFF. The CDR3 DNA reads TGCGCCAGCCAGCCGGGACGATTGGACAATGAGCAGTTCTTC.

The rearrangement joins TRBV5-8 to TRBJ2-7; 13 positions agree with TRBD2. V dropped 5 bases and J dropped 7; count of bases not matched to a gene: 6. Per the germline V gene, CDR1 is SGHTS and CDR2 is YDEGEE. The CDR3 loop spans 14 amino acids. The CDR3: CASRWTSGRNEQYF. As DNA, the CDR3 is TGTGCCAGCAGATGGACTAGCGGGAGAAATGAGCAGTACTTC. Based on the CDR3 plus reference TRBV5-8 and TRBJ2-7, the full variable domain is EAGVTQSPTHLIKTRGQQATLRCSPISGHTSVYWYQQALGLGLQFLLWYDEGEERNRGNFPPRFSGRQFPNYSSELNVNALELEDSALYLCASRWTSGRNEQYFGPGTRLTVT.

CDR3 DNA sequence: TGTGCCAGCAGTGAGAGGCGGGTGAACACCGGGGAGCTGTTTTTT. Its protein product is CASSERRVNTGELFF. The rearrangement links TRBV2 to TRBJ2-2; possible D gene TRBD2, 5 bases. Germline V lookup: CDR1 SNHLY, CDR2 FYNNEI. Trimming took off 3 bases at V and 1 base at J, with 9 bases between the two ends. The CDR3 consists of 15 residues.